The 9 T cell receptor beta chains reported below all come from one sample, sequenced in a study of CD4 T cells in relation to SARS-CoV-2 and coronaviruses. No antigens are known for them. Only in-frame clones appear in the TCRdb table, and some are missing; sequencing was by immunoSEQ multiplex PCR. Of roughly 45,000 clones listed, roughly 87% were seen once; the top ten hold more than 1.2%. Sequencing input: naive CD4+ T cells from PBMCs, cultured in vitro. Subset specified: naive CD4+ T cells isolated by negative enrichment. These receptor sequences come from an adult with COVID-19.

This sequence joins TRBV4-3 and TRBJ1-4, with a possible D match to TRBD1 (5 bases). V lost 4 bases and J lost 0, with 15 bases in between. This CDR3 comprises 17 residues. The germline gives CDR1 LGHNA, CDR2 YSLEER. The CDR3 coding sequence is TGCGCCAGCAGCCCTGAAGCAGGGTCTGCAACTAATGAAAAACTGTTTTTT. Translated, it gives CASSPEAGSATNEKLFF.

In this sample, this clone turned up a few times. The DNA for the CDR3 is TGTGCCAGCAGCCAAGGTGACAGGGTCGATCAGCCCCAGCATTTT. Translating it yields CASSQGDRVDQPQHF. The chain uses TRBV3-1 (or the pseudogene TRBV3-2) and TRBJ1-5; 7 bases fit TRBD1. There are 15 residues in the CDR3. After removal of 1 base from V and 5 bases from J, the junction contained 5 bases not matched to a gene. The V gene's germline CDR1 is LGHDT and CDR2 YNNKEL (reference sequence).

The V call is TRBV30, the J call TRBJ2-3, with 9 bases identical to TRBD2. CDR1 is GTSNPN and CDR2 is SVGIG in the germline V gene (reference sequence). Trimming at V came to 5 bases and at J to 6 bases, leaving 15 bases not matched to a gene. This CDR3 contains 16 residues. The CDR3 nucleotides are TGTGCCTGGGATGCGGGAGGGCCGGTTAGTGCGGATACGCAGTATTTT. This translates into CAWDAGGPVSADTQYF.

CDR3 sequence: CASSPQWEGYNEQFF. The CDR3 nucleotides are TGTGCCAGTAGCCCCCAGTGGGAGGGTTACAATGAGCAGTTCTTC. V gene TRBV19 combines with J gene TRBJ2-1; 7 bases map to TRBD2. Germline CDR1 LNHDA, CDR2 SQIVND (reference sequence). This CDR3 is 15 amino acids long. V dropped 6 bases and J dropped 4; count of bases not matched to a gene: 9.

The chain is built from TRBV20-1 and TRBJ1-1, with D hard to call. The CDR3 extends over 10 amino acids. Per germline, CDR1 DFQATT and CDR2 SNEGSKA (reference sequence). V was cut by 6 bases and J by 9 bases, with 11 bases left in between. CDR3 protein: CSARLLKAFF. DNA for the CDR3: TGCAGTGCCCGACTATTAAAAGCTTTCTTT.

This chain links TRBV30 with TRBJ2-3; D perhaps matches TRBD2 (6 bases). Per germline, CDR1 GTSNPN and CDR2 SVGIG (reference sequence). The CDR3 loop spans 15 amino acids. Trimming removed 2 bases from V and 1 base from J, with 13 bases in between. CDR3 DNA sequence: TGTGCCTGGAGTATCGGGAGTGTGGGCACAGATACGCAGTATTTT. Amino acid sequence: CAWSIGSVGTDTQYF.

This clone has more than one count but fewer than ten. This chain joins TRBV5-1 and TRBJ1-6; 7 nucleotides line up with TRBD1. J was trimmed by 7 bases and V by 4 bases; bases with no gene match: 8. In germline, CDR1 is SGHRS, CDR2 YFSETQ. The CDR3 loop spans 15 amino acids. As DNA, the CDR3 is TGCGCCAGCAGCGATACTCCGGGACAGAATTCACCCCTCCACTTT. Amino acid sequence: CASSDTPGQNSPLHF.

CDR3 in DNA: TGTGCCAGCAGCCTAACACAGGGGGCAGATACGCAGTATTTT. Translated, it gives CASSLTQGADTQYF. V and J are TRBV2 and TRBJ2-3, with 8 bases fitting TRBD1. The CDR3 loop spans 14 amino acids. V shed 6 bases, J shed 4 bases, and the junction held 6 bases outside the gene matches. Germline CDR1 reads SNHLY; CDR2 reads FYNNEI.

The chain carries TRBV28 and TRBJ2-1, with 12 bases identical to TRBD2. CDR3 length: 20 amino acids. Germline CDR1 MDHEN, CDR2 SYDVKM. Trimming cost V 5 bases and J 0 bases; bases outside gene matches: 14. DNA of the CDR3: TGTGCCAGCAGTCCCAAGGGACTAGCGGGTTTCCGGAGCTCCTACAATGAGCAGTTCTTC. This gives the protein CASSPKGLAGFRSSYNEQFF.